The subject of this entry is one TCR beta chain. The antigen is not known. Using immunoSEQ multiplex PCR, the repertoire was profiled, and TCRdb retains in-frame clones only, with some absent. Here the sample spans fewer than 40,000 clones, about 70% being singletons. The data belong to a study of vaccination effects on CD4 cells after COVID-19. The overall study: Supplemented with around 9.3 IU/ml IL-2 and about 10 ug/ml peptides, 2 million to 2.5 million PBMC per well were kept in culture. Findings of the study overall: Long after vaccination, the clones induced by infection and by vaccine shrank markedly in size.

Researchers isolated CD4+ T cells once approximately eleven days of culture had elapsed. Vaccine recipients lacked prior SARS-CoV-2 infection and had negative nucleocapsid antibodies. On both days 3 and 7, half of the culture medium was replaced with IL-2 medium. Germline loops: CDR1 MGHDK, CDR2 SYGVNS. There are 12 residues in the CDR3. Trimming removed 8 bases from V and 13 bases from J, with 19 bases in between. The clonotype originates from a human donor who received a COVID-19 vaccine. The material was CD4+ T cells from PBMCs cultured without peptide, obtained before COVID-19 vaccination. The chain is built from TRBV25-1 and TRBJ2-3; D is unresolved. The CDR3 DNA follows: TGTGCCAGCGCCAGAACTCTAAGTCCCAAGTATTTT. Residues: CASARTLSPKYF.